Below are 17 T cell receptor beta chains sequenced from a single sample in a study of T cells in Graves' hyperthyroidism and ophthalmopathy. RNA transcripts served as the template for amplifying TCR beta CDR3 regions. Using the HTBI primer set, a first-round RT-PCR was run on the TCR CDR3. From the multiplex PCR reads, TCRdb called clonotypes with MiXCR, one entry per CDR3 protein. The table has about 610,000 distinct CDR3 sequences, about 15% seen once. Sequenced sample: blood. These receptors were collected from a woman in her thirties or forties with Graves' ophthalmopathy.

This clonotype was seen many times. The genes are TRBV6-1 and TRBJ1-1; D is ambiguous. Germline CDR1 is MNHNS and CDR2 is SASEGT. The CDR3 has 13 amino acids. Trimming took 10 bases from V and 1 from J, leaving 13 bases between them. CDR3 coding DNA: TGTGCCACCTTATCGATGGCGAACACTGAAGCTTTCTTT. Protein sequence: CATLSMANTEAFF.

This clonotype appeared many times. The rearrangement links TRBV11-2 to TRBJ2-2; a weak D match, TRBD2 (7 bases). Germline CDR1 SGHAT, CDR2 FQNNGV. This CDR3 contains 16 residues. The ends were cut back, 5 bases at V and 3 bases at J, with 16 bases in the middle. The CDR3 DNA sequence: TGTGCCAGCAGCCATAGGGGGGGGGCATACACCGGGGAGCTGTTTTTT. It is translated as CASSHRGGAYTGELFF.

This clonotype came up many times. The CDR3 region has the DNA TGTGCCAGCAGCTTTAGTACTGTTTCCTACGAGCAGTACTTC. It translates to CASSFSTVSYEQYF. The rearrangement uses TRBV11-2 and TRBJ2-7, with D hard to call. CDR1 and CDR2 from the germline V gene are SGHAT and FQNNGV. Trimming took 3 bases from V and 1 from J, leaving 10 bases between them. The CDR3 loop spans 14 amino acids.

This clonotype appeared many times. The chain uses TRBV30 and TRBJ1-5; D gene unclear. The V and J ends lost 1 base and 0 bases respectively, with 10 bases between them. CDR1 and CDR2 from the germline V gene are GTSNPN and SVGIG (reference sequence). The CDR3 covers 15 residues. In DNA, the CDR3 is TGTGCCTGGAGTGAGGGCTTTTATAGCAATCAGCCCCAGCATTTT. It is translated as CAWSEGFYSNQPQHF.

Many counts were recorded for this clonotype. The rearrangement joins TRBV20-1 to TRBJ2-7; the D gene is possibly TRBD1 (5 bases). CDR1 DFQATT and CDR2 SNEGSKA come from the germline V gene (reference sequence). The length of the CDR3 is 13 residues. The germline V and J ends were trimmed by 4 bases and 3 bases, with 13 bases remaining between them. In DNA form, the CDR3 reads TGCAGTGCTACCCTTGGACAAATCTACGAGCAGTACTTC. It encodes CSATLGQIYEQYF.

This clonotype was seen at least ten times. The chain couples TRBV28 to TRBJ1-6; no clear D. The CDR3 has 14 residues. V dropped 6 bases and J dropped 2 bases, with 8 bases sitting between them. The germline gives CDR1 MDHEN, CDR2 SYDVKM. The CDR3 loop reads CASRPSTYNSPLHF. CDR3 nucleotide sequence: TGTGCCAGCAGACCCAGTACCTATAATTCACCCCTCCACTTT. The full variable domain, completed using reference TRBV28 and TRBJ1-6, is DVKVTQSSRYLVKRTGEKVFLECVQDMDHENMFWYRQDPGLGLRLIYFSYDVKMKEKGDIPEGYSVSREKKERFSLILESASTNQTSMYLCASRPSTYNSPLHFGNGTRLTVT.

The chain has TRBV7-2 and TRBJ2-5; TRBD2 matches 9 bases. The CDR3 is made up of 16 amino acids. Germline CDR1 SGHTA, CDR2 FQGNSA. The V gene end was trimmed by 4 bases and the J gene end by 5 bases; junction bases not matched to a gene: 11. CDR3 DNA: TGTGCCAGCAGCTCTCGGCTAAATAGCGGGAGTGAGACCCAGTACTTC. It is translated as CASSSRLNSGSETQYF.

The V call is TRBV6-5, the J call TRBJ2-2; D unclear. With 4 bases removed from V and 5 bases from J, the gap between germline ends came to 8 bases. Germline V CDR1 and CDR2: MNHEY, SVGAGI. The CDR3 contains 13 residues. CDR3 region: CASSSWSTGELFF. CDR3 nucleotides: TGTGCCAGCAGTTCCTGGTCAACCGGGGAGCTGTTTTTT.

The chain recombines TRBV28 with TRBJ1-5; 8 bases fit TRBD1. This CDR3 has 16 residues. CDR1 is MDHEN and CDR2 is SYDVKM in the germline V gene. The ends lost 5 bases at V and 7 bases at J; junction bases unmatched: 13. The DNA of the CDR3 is TGTGCCAGCAGTACGACCGGGACAGGAAGGAGCCAGCCCCAGCATTTT. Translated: CASSTTGTGRSQPQHF.

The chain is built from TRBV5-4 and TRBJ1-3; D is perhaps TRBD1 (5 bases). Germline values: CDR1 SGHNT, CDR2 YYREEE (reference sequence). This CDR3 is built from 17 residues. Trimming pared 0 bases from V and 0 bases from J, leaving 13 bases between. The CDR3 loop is CASSLEGPLISGNTIYF. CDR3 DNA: TGTGCCAGCAGCTTGGAGGGACCGCTGATCTCTGGAAACACCATATATTTT.

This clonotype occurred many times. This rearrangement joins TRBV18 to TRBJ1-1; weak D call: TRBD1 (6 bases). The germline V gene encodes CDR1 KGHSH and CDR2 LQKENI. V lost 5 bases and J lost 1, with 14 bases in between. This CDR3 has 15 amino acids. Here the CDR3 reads CASSSADSRNTEAFF. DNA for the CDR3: TGTGCCAGCTCATCCGCGGACAGTCGGAACACTGAAGCTTTCTTT. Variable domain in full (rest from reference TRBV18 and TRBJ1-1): NAGVMQNPRHLVRRRGQEARLRCSPMKGHSHVYWYRQLPEEGLKFMVYLQKENIIDESGMPKERFSAEFPKEGPSILRIQQVVRGDSAAYFCASSSADSRNTEAFFGQGTRLTVV.

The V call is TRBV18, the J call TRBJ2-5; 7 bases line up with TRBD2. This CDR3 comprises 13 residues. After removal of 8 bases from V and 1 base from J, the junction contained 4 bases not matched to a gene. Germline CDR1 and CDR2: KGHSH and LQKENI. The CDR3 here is CASARTSQETQYF. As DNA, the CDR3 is TGTGCCAGCGCCCGGACTAGCCAAGAGACCCAGTACTTC.

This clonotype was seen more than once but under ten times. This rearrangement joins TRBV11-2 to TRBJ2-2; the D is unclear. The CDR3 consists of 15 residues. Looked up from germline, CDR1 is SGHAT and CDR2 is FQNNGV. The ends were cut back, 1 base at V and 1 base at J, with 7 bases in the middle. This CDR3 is CASSLVALNTGELFF. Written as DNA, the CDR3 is TGTGCCAGCAGCTTAGTTGCTCTGAACACCGGGGAGCTGTTTTTT.

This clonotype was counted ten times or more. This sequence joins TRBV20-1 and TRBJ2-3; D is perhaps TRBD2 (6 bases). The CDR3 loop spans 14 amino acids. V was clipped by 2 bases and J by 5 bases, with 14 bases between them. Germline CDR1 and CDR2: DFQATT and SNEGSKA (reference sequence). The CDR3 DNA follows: TGCAGTGCTAGACGGCTAGCGACGGGAGATACGCAGTATTTT. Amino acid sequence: CSARRLATGDTQYF.

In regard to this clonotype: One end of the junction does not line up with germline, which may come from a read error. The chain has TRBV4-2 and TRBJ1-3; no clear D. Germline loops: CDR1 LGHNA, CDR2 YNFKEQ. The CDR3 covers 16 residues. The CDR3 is CASSKDWSRSGNTIYF. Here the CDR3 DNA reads TGTGCCAGCAGCAAAGACTGGTCCCGCTCTGGAAACACCATATATTTT.

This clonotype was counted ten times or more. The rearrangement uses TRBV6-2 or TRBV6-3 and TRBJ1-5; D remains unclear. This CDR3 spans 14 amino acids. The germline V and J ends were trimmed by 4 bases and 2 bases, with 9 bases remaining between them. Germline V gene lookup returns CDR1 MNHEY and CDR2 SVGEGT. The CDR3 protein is CASSWAKGNQPQHF. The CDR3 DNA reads TGTGCCAGCAGTTGGGCCAAGGGCAATCAGCCCCAGCATTTT.

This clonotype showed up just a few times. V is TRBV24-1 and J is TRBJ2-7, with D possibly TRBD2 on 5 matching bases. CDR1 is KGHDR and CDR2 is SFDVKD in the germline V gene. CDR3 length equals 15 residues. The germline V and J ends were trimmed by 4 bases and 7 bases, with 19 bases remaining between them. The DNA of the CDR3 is TGTGCCACCAGTGACGCTACGTGGCCCCCGGGAGAGCAGTACTTC. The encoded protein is CATSDATWPPGEQYF.